One T cell receptor (beta chain) is described in this entry. This sample stems from a study of regulatory T cells in long-lasting Graves disease. Germline V CDR1 and CDR2: MDHEN, SYDVKM. J lost 8 bases, V lost 6 bases, and 7 bases had no gene match. The CDR3 consists of 14 residues. Time point of the sample: newly diagnosed GD, antithyroid drugs for less than 3 months. Following extraction of RNA from PBMCs, that RNA was used to make the TCR library. Arm-PCR of CDR3 regions with iRepertoire HTBI primers generated TCR beta libraries. TCRdb ran MiXCR on the multiplex PCR reads and lists one entry per CDR3 protein. The table lists a few hundred thousand distinct CDR3 sequences, 12% to 15% of them singletons. These data were also reused for a study on T cells in Graves' hyperthyroidism and ophthalmopathy.

This TCR derives from a woman in her forties or fifties with Graves disease. V gene TRBV28 combines with J gene TRBJ2-1; 10 nucleotides agree with TRBD2. This sample comprised peripheral blood mononuclear cells (PBMCs), obtained at new diagnosis, from a patient treated with antithyroid drugs. CDR3 residues: CASRLAGVVDEQFF. CDR3 nucleotide sequence: TGTGCCAGCAGGCTAGCGGGAGTTGTGGATGAGCAGTTCTTC.